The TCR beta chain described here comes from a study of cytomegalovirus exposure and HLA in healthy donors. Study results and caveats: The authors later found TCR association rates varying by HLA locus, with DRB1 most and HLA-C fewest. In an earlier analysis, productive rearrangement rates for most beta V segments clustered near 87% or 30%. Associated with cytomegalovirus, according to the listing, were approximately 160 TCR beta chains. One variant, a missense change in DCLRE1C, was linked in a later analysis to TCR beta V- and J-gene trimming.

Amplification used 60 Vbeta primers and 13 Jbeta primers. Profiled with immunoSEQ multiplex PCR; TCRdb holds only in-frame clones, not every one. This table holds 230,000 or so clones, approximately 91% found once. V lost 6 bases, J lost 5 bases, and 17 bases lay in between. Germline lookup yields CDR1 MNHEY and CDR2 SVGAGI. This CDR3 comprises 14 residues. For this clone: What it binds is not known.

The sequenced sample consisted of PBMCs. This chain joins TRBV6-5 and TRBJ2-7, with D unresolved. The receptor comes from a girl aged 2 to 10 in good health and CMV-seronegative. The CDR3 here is CASRSDFRSDEQYF. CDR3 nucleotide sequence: TGTGCCAGCAGGTCAGACTTTAGATCCGACGAGCAGTACTTC.